This TCR beta chain was sequenced in a study of blood T cell repertoires in COVID-19. Study overall: Samples of COVID-19 (acute and convalescent) were obtained from the United States, Italy and Spain. PBMCs, B-cell-depleted T cells, or T cells were the source of the cDNA or gDNA that made up the material.

In the study's own analysis: Reference gene primer amplification gave nucleated cell count estimates. Libraries were prepared by immunoSEQ multiplex PCR; TCRdb keeps only in-frame clonotypes and omits some of them. V and J calls and clone size are as listed in that table; D and trimming were resolved from the DNA. The profile shows around 180,000 clones, around 80% of them singletons. Germline V gene lookup returns CDR1 SGHTA and CDR2 FQGNSA. V lost 4 bases, J lost 8 bases, and 11 bases lay in between. This CDR3 is built from 12 residues. The receptor comes from a man aged 65 to 85 with active or convalescent COVID-19. Sequenced input: peripheral blood. The chain links TRBV7-2 to TRBJ1-2; no definite D call. CDR3 loop: CASSSAGVGYTF. CDR3 coding DNA: TGTGCCAGCAGCTCCGCCGGGGTCGGCTACACCTTC.